The entry below gives a single T cell receptor beta chain sequence along with its context. One end of the junction fails to match germline, which may point to a read error. The read ends 3 residues before the CDR3 terminus; that terminus is restored from the germline J gene. The table came from immunoSEQ multiplex PCR; TCRdb's copy has only in-frame clones and leaves some out. This table holds roughly 12,000 clones. This entry belongs to a study of T cells in women clearing cervical HPV infection. This CDR3 comprises 16 residues. Germline V CDR1 and CDR2: SSHAT, FNYEAQ (reference sequence). The chain carries TRBV7-7 and TRBJ2-5, with TRBD2 matching 13 bases. This clonotype originated in a woman between 18 and 75 years old with a cervical HPV16 infection that either progressed to CIN3+ or cleared (not recorded which). The sample taken for sequencing was blood buffy coat. The sequenced part of the CDR3 DNA is TGTGCTAGCAGCTTAGGGACTAGCGGGGACCAAGAGACC. This gives the protein CASSLGTSGDQET. The full CDR3 sequence reads CASSLGTSGDQETQYF.